The 10 T cell receptor beta chains below come from one sample, sequenced in a study of blood T cell repertoires in COVID-19. Profiling relied on immunoSEQ multiplex PCR, and the TCRdb table lists in-frame clones only, not all of them. There are 120,000 to 150,000 clones in the sample; roughly 89% occur only once, and more than 5% lies in the top ten. The sample comprised PBMCs or T cells enriched from blood (not recorded which). The receptor set was obtained from a woman in her forties or fifties who had been exposed to COVID-19.

V and J are TRBV5-1 and TRBJ1-1; D not certain. The CDR3 is made up of 13 amino acids. With 4 bases removed from V and 2 bases from J, the gap between germline ends came to 9 bases. CDR1 is SGHRS, CDR2 YFSETQ, per germline. The DNA of the CDR3 is TGCGCCAGCAGCGATCCGGGAAACACTGAAGCTTTCTTT. Translation gives CASSDPGNTEAFF.

The chain's CDR3 is CASSLYGGGGGWQFF. The CDR3 DNA reads as TGTGCCAGCAGTTTATACGGCGGTGGGGGGGGCTGGCAGTTCTTC. The genes are TRBV28 and TRBJ2-1, with D possibly matching TRBD2 (7 bases). Trimming pared 1 base from V and 12 bases from J, leaving 19 bases between. Germline values: CDR1 MDHEN, CDR2 SYDVKM. The CDR3 is 15 amino acids. The full variable domain, in which reference TRBV28 and TRBJ2-1 provide the parts outside the CDR3, is DVKVTQSSRYLVKRTGEKVFLECVQDMDHENMFWYRQDPGLGLRLIYFSYDVKMKEKGDIPEGYSVSREKKERFSLILESASTNQTSMYLCASSLYGGGGGWQFFGPGTRLTVL.

CDR3 region: CASSTTGIEGYTF. CDR3 in DNA: TGTGCCAGCAGCACGACAGGGATCGAGGGCTACACCTTC. The V call is TRBV4-2, the J call TRBJ1-2; TRBD1 matches 7 bases. With V trimmed by 5 bases and J by 8 bases, 8 bases remained unmatched. The CDR3 runs to 13 residues. CDR1 LGHNA and CDR2 YNFKEQ come from the germline V gene.

This clone showed up just once. The chain is built from TRBV9 and TRBJ1-1; tentative D call: TRBD1 (5 bases). This CDR3 has 14 amino acids. CDR1 and CDR2 (germline): SGDLS, YYNGEE. V was shortened by 7 bases and J by 2 bases, with 15 bases between the two germline ends. The CDR3 DNA sequence: TGTGCCAGCCAAAGGGCAGGGAAAAACACTGAAGCTTTCTTT. It encodes CASQRAGKNTEAFF.

This sequence joins TRBV27 and TRBJ2-5, with a weak D call TRBD2 (6 bases). Trimming took off 6 bases at V and 5 bases at J, with 22 bases between the two ends. This CDR3 comprises 16 residues. In germline, CDR1 is MNHEY, CDR2 SMNVEV (reference sequence). The CDR3 loop is CASSKTSWGVRETQYF. CDR3 DNA sequence: TGTGCCAGCAGCAAAACTAGCTGGGGGGTTCGGGAGACCCAGTACTTC.

This clone showed up just once. J is TRBJ1-2 and V is TRBV18; D might be TRBD1 (6 bases). Germline values: CDR1 KGHSH, CDR2 LQKENI. The CDR3 is made up of 16 amino acids. The V gene lost 3 bases and the J gene lost 0 bases, with 14 bases spanning the gap. The CDR3 region is CASSPVGTLTNYGYTF. CDR3 bases: TGTGCCAGCTCACCGGTAGGGACATTGACTAACTATGGCTACACCTTC.

The chain links TRBV4-2 to TRBJ1-2; 8 bases agree with TRBD1. Germline V CDR1 and CDR2: LGHNA, YNFKEQ. The CDR3 runs 15 residues. V lost 0 bases to trimming and J lost 4 bases; unmatched junction nucleotides: 4. CDR3 residues: CASSQDSGGPYGYTF. DNA for the CDR3: TGTGCCAGCAGCCAAGATTCAGGGGGCCCCTATGGCTACACCTTC.

This clone appeared once. The chain links TRBV3-1 (or the pseudogene TRBV3-2) to TRBJ2-7, with D possibly being TRBD2 (6 bases). There are 16 residues in the CDR3. V was clipped by 0 bases and J by 6 bases, with 18 bases between them. The germline V gene has CDR1 LGHDT and CDR2 YNNKEL (reference sequence). The CDR3, as DNA: TGTGCCAGCAGCCAAGAAATCTTGCTAGAGGAGGGCGAGCAGTACTTC. Encoded protein: CASSQEILLEEGEQYF.

This chain links TRBV27 with TRBJ2-1, with D possibly being TRBD2 (5 bases). Germline V gene data show CDR1 as MNHEY and CDR2 as SMNVEV (reference sequence). The germline V and J ends were trimmed by 6 bases and 3 bases, with 21 bases remaining between them. The length of the CDR3 is 17 residues. This chain's CDR3 is CASRRLLRGPIYNEQFF. The CDR3 DNA reads TGTGCCAGCAGGCGCTTGTTAAGAGGGCCGATCTACAATGAGCAGTTCTTC.

This chain links TRBV18 with TRBJ1-5; no clear D. Germline CDR1 is KGHSH and CDR2 is LQKENI. The CDR3 contains 16 residues. V dropped 1 base and J dropped 3 bases, with 13 bases sitting between them. The CDR3 DNA is TGTGCCAGCTCACCACGGGCACACCAAACCAATCAGCCCCAGCATTTT. Its translation is CASSPRAHQTNQPQHF.